Below are 10 T cell receptor beta chains sequenced from a single sample in a study of regulatory T cells in long-lasting Graves disease. Time point reported: newly diagnosed GD, antithyroid drugs for less than 3 months. RNA from PBMCs was the source of the TCR library. The TCR beta library used iRepertoire HTBI primers with Arm-PCR amplification of CDR3. MiXCR, applied by TCRdb to the multiplex PCR reads, yields one record per CDR3 protein. Of some 460,000 distinct CDR3 sequences detected, about a sixth appear once; the ten largest clones hold approximately 12%. The same specimen was also included in a second study, on T cells in Graves' hyperthyroidism and ophthalmopathy.

This material consisted of peripheral blood mononuclear cells (PBMCs), taken at new diagnosis, from a patient treated with antithyroid drugs. These receptors were taken from a man aged 35 to 55 with Graves disease.

This clonotype was seen many times. The rearrangement uses TRBV28 and TRBJ2-7, with 7 bases identical to TRBD1. The germline CDR1 and CDR2 sequences are MDHEN and SYDVKM. The V gene end was trimmed by 11 bases and the J gene end by 6 bases; junction bases not matched to a gene: 16. CDR3 size: 14 residues. CDR3 protein: CAGPVQGEKGEQYF. For the CDR3, the DNA is TGTGCCGGGCCCGTCCAGGGGGAGAAGGGCGAGCAGTACTTC.

This clonotype occurred many times. V usage is TRBV18 and J usage is TRBJ1-1; no clear D gene. Trimming cost V 5 bases and J 1 base, with 8 bases left between them. The CDR3 extends over 13 amino acids. From germline, CDR1 is KGHSH and CDR2 LQKENI. The CDR3 protein is CASSTDKNTEAFF. The CDR3 nucleotides are TGTGCCAGCTCAACAGACAAGAACACTGAAGCTTTCTTT.

This clonotype has only a few counts. This may stem from a read error, because a much larger clone lies one nucleotide away. The chain uses TRBV24-1 and TRBJ2-1; the D gene is possibly TRBD2 (6 bases). The germline V gene encodes CDR1 KGHDR and CDR2 SFDVKD. CDR3 length: 16 residues. V was clipped by 3 bases and J by 5 bases, with 16 bases between them. The CDR3 reads CATSDGRLVSHNEQFF. The CDR3 nucleotides are TGTGCCACCAGTGATGGGAGACTAGTGAGCCACAATGAGCAGTTCTTC.

The chain has TRBV7-9 and TRBJ2-1, with 10 bases that match TRBD2. This CDR3 comprises 18 residues. Germline CDR1 reads SEHNR; CDR2 reads FQNEAQ (reference sequence). Trimming removed 5 bases from V and 4 bases from J; junction bases left unmatched: 14. The CDR3 sequence: CASSPPWASGSFYNEQFF. The CDR3, as DNA: TGTGCCAGCAGCCCTCCCTGGGCTAGCGGGAGTTTTTACAATGAGCAGTTCTTC.

This clonotype was found many times. V is TRBV11-1 and J is TRBJ2-3, with D uncertain. V was trimmed by 5 bases and J by 6 bases, leaving 12 bases between them. This CDR3 comprises 13 residues. The germline V gene encodes CDR1 SGHAT and CDR2 FQDESV (reference sequence). Here the CDR3 DNA reads TGTGCCAGCAGCACCCCCGGGTTGGATACGCAGTATTTT. Its translation is CASSTPGLDTQYF.

Written as DNA, the CDR3 is TGCGCCAGCAGCCCGGGACCACTCGACACAGATACGCAGTATTTT. Residues: CASSPGPLDTDTQYF. The chain is built from TRBV5-1 and TRBJ2-3; tentatively, D is TRBD1 or TRBD2 (5 bases each). This CDR3 is 15 amino acids long. V was cut by 4 bases and J by 2 bases, with 14 bases left in between. Germline CDR1 SGHRS, CDR2 YFSETQ.

The chain carries TRBV10-3 and TRBJ2-2, with 13 bases aligning to TRBD2. CDR3 size: 18 residues. After removal of 4 bases from V and 2 bases from J, the junction contained 7 bases not matched to a gene. Germline CDR1 and CDR2: ENHRY and SYGVKD. The CDR3 spells CAISGLAGGKINTGELFF. In DNA form, the CDR3 reads TGTGCCATCAGTGGACTAGCGGGAGGAAAAATAAACACCGGGGAGCTGTTTTTT.

Comment on this clonotype: Given a much more abundant clone one base away, this may be a read error. V usage is TRBV6-1 and J usage is TRBJ2-1; 14 nucleotides match TRBD2. V lost 8 bases, J lost 7 bases, and 10 bases stayed unmatched. The CDR3 is 16 residues long. The germline gives CDR1 MNHNS, CDR2 SASEGT. The CDR3 region is CASAPQGLAGENEQFF. The CDR3 DNA follows: TGTGCCAGCGCTCCCCAGGGACTAGCGGGAGAGAATGAGCAGTTCTTC.

This clonotype was observed at least ten times. This chain joins TRBV12-3 or TRBV12-4 and TRBJ1-1; no definite D call. This CDR3 is built from 14 residues. V was trimmed by 6 bases and J by 0 bases, leaving 11 bases between them. DNA for the CDR3: TGTGCCAGCAGCCCTAAGGCCATGAACACTGAAGCTTTCTTT. Translation gives CASSPKAMNTEAFF.

This clonotype was seen more than once but under ten times. The chain recombines TRBV20-1 with TRBJ2-2; D might be TRBD1 (5 bases). The CDR3 is 14 residues long. With 3 bases removed from V and 1 base from J, the gap between germline ends came to 9 bases. CDR1 and CDR2 from the germline V gene are DFQATT and SNEGSKA (reference sequence). CDR3 sequence reads: CSASVGRNTGELFF. DNA of the CDR3: TGCAGTGCTAGTGTGGGGCGGAACACCGGGGAGCTGTTTTTT.